This T cell receptor beta chain emerged from a study of glioma-infiltrating T cells. This clonotype was counted ten times or more. TCR alpha and beta CDR3 regions were amplified from RNA using iRepertoire nested multiplex PCR. TCRdb re-called the multiplex PCR reads through MiXCR, storing one row per CDR3 protein. Found here are approximately 100,000 distinct CDR3 sequences, approximately 28% of them singletons; the top ten hold 44%. The sequenced material came from glioma tissue, nonneoplastic brain tissue, or PBMCs (not recorded which). The sequence was obtained from a human donor with low-grade glioma or glioblastoma, undergoing nonglioma brain surgery, or in good health (not recorded which).

DNA of the CDR3: TGTGCCAGCAGTCCGACAGGTTTCACAGATACGCAGTATTTT. Translation: CASSPTGFTDTQYF. The chain employs TRBV6-1 and TRBJ2-3, with D perhaps TRBD1 (6 bases). The CDR3 length is 14 residues. Germline V gene sequence: CDR1 MNHNS, CDR2 SASEGT. Trimming left V 5 bases short and J 2 bases short, with 11 bases between.